A selection of T cell receptor beta chains follows, all from one sample in a study of blood T cells in healthy people across ages. One entry per CDR3 protein, called by TCRdb with MiXCR from the 5' RACE reads. The sample has 1.5 million to 2 million distinct CDR3 sequences, about 32% seen once. Sequenced: blood. The receptors here all came from a woman in her thirties in good health. CDR3s include the opening cysteine and the closing phenylalanine or tryptophan. D genes are given only for firm matches. Clone size appears in some rows only: once, few, many, or a class for an expanded clone.

j_call v_call d_call clone_size cdr3_aa cdr3_nt
TRBJ1-5 TRBV20-1 . . CSAPHSNQPQHF TGCAGTGCGCCCCATAGCAATCAGCCCCAGCATTTT
TRBJ2-5 TRBV5-1 TRBD2 . CASSVSGGTGETQYF TGCGCCAGCAGCGTTAGCGGGGGGACCGGAGAGACCCAGTACTTC
TRBJ2-5 TRBV7-3 . . CASSLIPSRVETQYF TGTGCCAGCAGCTTAATCCCCTCCAGGGTTGAGACCCAGTACTTC
TRBJ2-3 TRBV12-3/TRBV12-4 . . CASSHSGGRTDTQYF TGTGCCAGCAGCCACTCTGGCGGACGCACAGATACGCAGTATTTT
TRBJ1-6 TRBV25-1 TRBD1 . CASSPRTGTLSNLPLHF TGTGCCAGCAGTCCCCGGACAGGGACTCTGTCAAATTTACCCCTCCACTTT
TRBJ2-1 TRBV28 TRBD2 . CASTWTSDLYNEQFF TGTGCCAGCACCTGGACTAGCGACTTATACAATGAGCAGTTCTTC
TRBJ2-1 TRBV14 TRBD2 few CASSQTTSGEQFF TGTGCCAGCAGCCAAACGACTAGCGGGGAGCAGTTCTTC
TRBJ2-1 TRBV15 TRBD2 . CATSERLAADNEQFF TGTGCCACCAGCGAAAGACTAGCGGCCGACAATGAGCAGTTCTTC
TRBJ2-7 TRBV9 TRBD2 . CASSVTSGSSRPQQYF TGTGCCAGCAGCGTAACTAGCGGAAGCTCTCGTCCCCAGCAGTACTTC
TRBJ2-1 TRBV12-3/TRBV12-4 . few CASRLGPSSYNEQFF TGTGCCAGCAGACTGGGACCAAGCTCCTACAATGAGCAGTTCTTC
TRBJ2-6 TRBV3-1 . . CASSRGQTYSGANVPTF TGTGCCAGCAGCCGCGGACAGACTTACTCTGGGGCCAACGTCCCGACTTTC
TRBJ1-2 TRBV6-6 . few CASSYDGYRDHTF TGTGCCAGCAGTTACGATGGGTACAGGGACCACACCTTC
TRBJ2-7 TRBV12-3/TRBV12-4 TRBD1 . CASSFGTGRLGEQYF TGTGCCAGCAGTTTCGGGACAGGGAGGTTAGGCGAGCAGTACTTC
TRBJ2-7 TRBV6-2/TRBV6-3 TRBD1 . CASKDRPYEQYF TGTGCCAGCAAGGACAGGCCCTACGAGCAGTACTTC
TRBJ1-2 TRBV20-1 . . CSARDVARIYGYTF TGCAGTGCTAGAGATGTTGCCCGCATCTATGGCTACACCTTC
TRBJ2-1 TRBV4-1 . . CASSDTLKNEQFF TGCGCCAGCAGCGACACCCTTAAAAATGAGCAGTTCTTC
TRBJ2-4 TRBV4-2 TRBD2 . CASSQGGRAYGNIQYF TGTGCCAGCAGCCAAGGTGGGAGGGCCTATGGAAACATTCAGTACTTC
TRBJ1-2 TRBV20-1 . few CSARDLAPAALGGYTF TGCAGTGCTAGAGATCTGGCCCCCGCTGCTTTGGGTGGCTACACCTTC
TRBJ1-3 TRBV9 . few CASSVTGDLGNTIYF TGTGCCAGCAGCGTAACGGGGGATTTGGGAAACACCATATATTTT
TRBJ1-5 TRBV29-1 TRBD1 . CSVATGGSNQPQHF TGCAGCGTTGCTACAGGGGGCAGCAATCAGCCCCAGCATTTT
TRBJ2-7 TRBV7-2 TRBD2 few CASSIILARSSYEQYF TGTGCCAGCAGCATAATACTAGCGCGAAGCTCCTACGAGCAGTACTTC
TRBJ1-1 TRBV6-2/TRBV6-3 TRBD1 . CASTKADRGLGTEAFF TGTGCCAGCACCAAAGCGGACAGGGGCTTAGGCACTGAAGCTTTCTTT
TRBJ2-2 TRBV5-1 . . CASSLASGMGTGELFF TGCGCCAGCAGCTTGGCCTCAGGGATGGGGACCGGGGAGCTGTTTTTT
TRBJ2-3 TRBV20-1 . few CSAIRSTDTQYF TGCAGTGCGATTAGGAGTACAGATACGCAGTATTTT
TRBJ1-1 TRBV5-5 . . CASSLAWGQSNTEAFF TGTGCCAGCAGCTTGGCCTGGGGCCAGAGCAACACTGAAGCTTTCTTT
TRBJ2-5 TRBV7-3 TRBD2 once CASSLGVSSGIDTQYF TGTGCCAGCAGCTTAGGCGTCTCTAGCGGAATTGACACCCAGTACTTC
TRBJ2-5 TRBV5-1 TRBD2 . CASSLQRGSNQETQYF TGCGCCAGCAGCTTACAGCGGGGGAGCAACCAAGAGACCCAGTACTTC
TRBJ2-5 TRBV7-9 TRBD1 . CASSFDGTGKETQYF TGTGCCAGCAGCTTCGACGGGACAGGGAAAGAGACCCAGTACTTC
TRBJ2-7 TRBV20-1 TRBD2 . CSAKISGNSYEQYF TGCAGTGCTAAGATAAGCGGGAACTCCTACGAGCAGTACTTC
TRBJ2-3 TRBV20-1 TRBD2 . CSAPQGGNTDTQYF TGCAGTGCCCCTCAGGGAGGGAACACGGATACGCAGTATTTT
TRBJ1-1 TRBV6-6 . few CASSSLAEGAFF TGTGCCAGCAGTTCCCTCGCCGAAGGGGCTTTCTTT
TRBJ2-1 TRBV29-1 TRBD2 many CSVWREGSNEQFF TGCAGCGTTTGGCGGGAGGGGTCGAATGAGCAGTTCTTC
TRBJ2-7 TRBV5-1 TRBD2 . CASSSGGSDEQYF TGCGCCAGCAGCTCCGGGGGGTCCGACGAGCAGTACTTC
TRBJ2-3 TRBV29-1 . . CSVVALKDATDTQYF TGCAGCGTTGTGGCCCTGAAGGATGCCACAGATACGCAGTATTTT
TRBJ2-1 TRBV9 . . CASSVATDTYNEQFF TGTGCCAGCAGCGTGGCGACAGATACCTACAATGAGCAGTTCTTC
TRBJ2-3 TRBV29-1 TRBD2 . CSVSSGRWADTQYF TGCAGCGTTTCAAGCGGGAGGTGGGCAGATACGCAGTATTTT
TRBJ1-1 TRBV29-1 . . CSAGTDLPAEAFF TGCAGCGCGGGGACGGACCTCCCCGCTGAAGCTTTCTTT
TRBJ2-5 TRBV20-1 . many CSARAQIRTQETQYF TGCAGTGCTAGAGCTCAGATCCGGACGCAAGAGACCCAGTACTTC
TRBJ2-3 TRBV20-1 TRBD1 many CSATGTGRGTDTQYF TGCAGTGCTACCGGGACAGGGAGAGGCACAGATACGCAGTATTTT
TRBJ2-1 TRBV20-1 TRBD2 . CSAPGLAGATRNEQFF TGCAGTGCTCCTGGACTAGCGGGGGCCACTAGGAATGAGCAGTTCTTC
TRBJ2-3 TRBV10-3 . . CATIPGTRDTQYF TGTGCCACCATTCCGGGTACTAGGGATACGCAGTATTTT
TRBJ2-7 TRBV5-1 TRBD1 . CASSFIGDRGNYEQYF TGCGCCAGCAGCTTTATTGGGGACAGGGGTAACTACGAGCAGTACTTC
TRBJ1-6 TRBV28 . . CASSLQFSSPLHF TGTGCCAGCAGTTTACAGTTTTCTTCACCCCTCCACTTT
TRBJ2-7 TRBV5-1 . few CASSLTADRSFSYEQYF TGCGCCAGCAGCTTGACCGCAGACAGGTCCTTCTCCTACGAGCAGTACTTC
TRBJ1-1 TRBV5-1 . few CASSWDDTEAFF TGCGCCAGCAGCTGGGACGACACTGAAGCTTTCTTT